This TCR beta chain was sequenced in a study of PD-1 blockade in classical Hodgkin lymphoma. Clones were sequenced by immunoSEQ multiplex PCR, and TCRdb holds only the in-frame ones, with some missing. The data hold some 70,000 clones, with 93% observed a single time. Specified time point: newly diagnosed, previously untreated cHL patient sample. Specimen: peripheral blood mononuclear cells (PBMCs). The clonotype originates from a human donor with classical Hodgkin lymphoma.

In DNA, the CDR3 is TGTGCCAGCAGTTTGGCTCCCTACGAGCAGTACTTC. It translates to CASSLAPYEQYF. The chain uses TRBV28 and TRBJ2-7, with D hard to call. Trimming shortened V by 3 bases and J by 2 bases, and 5 bases separated the two germline ends. This CDR3 has 12 residues. Per the germline V gene, CDR1 is MDHEN and CDR2 is SYDVKM.